This note documents a single TCR beta chain sequence. This sample was included in a study of T cells in localized non-small cell lung cancer. Generated by immunoSEQ multiplex PCR, the TCRdb table keeps only in-frame clones and is missing some. The top ten hold less than 6% of the sample, which has 45,000 to 70,000 clones, 80% to 90% seen once. The V gene lost 3 bases and the J gene lost 5 bases, with 7 bases spanning the gap. CDR3 length: 12 amino acids. CDR1 and CDR2 from the germline V gene are MNHEY and SMNVEV (reference sequence). Material: peripheral blood, obtained before any cancer treatment. The sequence was obtained from a woman aged 35 to 70 with stage I lung adenocarcinoma. V and J are TRBV27 and TRBJ1-1; D might be TRBD1 (5 bases). The CDR3 spells CASSFRGTEAFF. CDR3 DNA sequence: TGTGCCAGCAGTTTCCGGGGGACTGAAGCTTTCTTT.